Listed below are T cell receptor beta chains from one sample, sequenced in a study of blood T cells in healthy people across ages. TCRdb processed the 5' RACE reads anew with MiXCR; each CDR3 protein has one entry. The sample yields 1.5 million to 2 million distinct CDR3 sequences, about 50% seen once. The sample taken for sequencing was blood. These receptors were taken from a woman aged 40 to 50 in good health. CDR3s include the opening cysteine and the closing phenylalanine or tryptophan. Fields, in order: clone size, D gene, J gene, V gene, CDR3 DNA, CDR3 protein. A D gene is named only where the DNA matches it firmly. A row's size may be missing; if present it is once, few, many or a size class.

-,-,TRBJ2-1,TRBV25-1,TGTGCCAGCAGCGTCCCGGGTGATCTGGGCAATGAGCAGTTCTTC,CASSVPGDLGNEQFF
-,-,TRBJ2-7,TRBV14,TGTGCCAGCAGCCAAATGGATAGAGCCTACGAGCAGTACTTC,CASSQMDRAYEQYF
-,TRBD2,TRBJ2-3,TRBV20-1,TGCAGTGCTAGAGGAGCTAGCGGGGGGGCCATGGATACGCAGTATTTT,CSARGASGGAMDTQYF
few,TRBD1,TRBJ2-7,TRBV3-1,TGTGCCAGCAGCCTCTCCGGGACAGGGGGAAGGGGTTATCCTTACGAGCAGTACTTC,CASSLSGTGGRGYPYEQYF
few,-,TRBJ2-7,TRBV28,TGTGCCAGCAGTACCCCTGAGGGGTACAAGCAGTACTTC,CASSTPEGYKQYF
-,TRBD1,TRBJ2-5,TRBV4-2,TGTGCCAGCAGCCAAGATAAGGGACCGGACCAAATAGGGGGCGAGACCCAGTACTTC,CASSQDKGPDQIGGETQYF
-,TRBD1,TRBJ2-7,TRBV4-3,TGCGCCAGCAGCCAAGATTACCAGGGGGCATCGAGCTCCTACAATGAGCAGTACTTC,CASSQDYQGASSSYNEQYF
-,-,TRBJ1-6,TRBV7-2,TGTGCCAGCAGCTCCCCGCGGGACTATAATTCACCCCTCCACTTT,CASSSPRDYNSPLHF
-,TRBD2,TRBJ2-3,TRBV12-3/TRBV12-4,TGTGCCAGCAGCCGCGCACTAGCGGGGGGGGATACGCAGTATTTT,CASSRALAGGDTQYF
-,-,TRBJ2-6,TRBV15,TGTGCCACCAGCAGGCCCTCTGGGGCCAACGTCCTGACTTTC,CATSRPSGANVLTF
-,TRBD1,TRBJ2-5,TRBV6-5,TGTGCCAGCGGGCGGCCGGGACAGGAAGAGACCCAGTACTTC,CASGRPGQEETQYF
-,-,TRBJ1-2,TRBV6-6,TGTGCCAGCAGTTACGATACCGGCCGGGGCGGCTACACCTTC,CASSYDTGRGGYTF
-,TRBD1,TRBJ2-7,TRBV10-3,TGTGCCATCGGGGACAGCTCCTACGAGCAGTACTTC,CAIGDSSYEQYF
few,TRBD1,TRBJ2-7,TRBV27,TGTGCCAGCGCCTTCACAGGGGATTTCTACGAGCAGTACTTC,CASAFTGDFYEQYF
many,TRBD1,TRBJ1-1,TRBV5-1,TGCGCCAGCAGGGGGACAGGGAACACTGAAGCTTTCTTT,CASRGTGNTEAFF
few,-,TRBJ2-4,TRBV6-6,TGTGCCAGCCAGTACGGGGGTGGGGAGCAGTACTTC,CASQYGGGEQYF
once,-,TRBJ1-2,TRBV3-1,TGTGCCAGCAGCACCCGACAGGCCTCCTATGGCTACACCTTC,CASSTRQASYGYTF
-,-,TRBJ2-5,TRBV4-2,TGTGCCAGCAGCCAAGATCAACTGAAAGAGACCCAGTACTTC,CASSQDQLKETQYF
-,TRBD2,TRBJ2-7,TRBV6-5,TGTGCCAGCAGCACCCATCGGCGGCGGGGGTTCTACGAGCAGTACTTC,CASSTHRRRGFYEQYF
-,-,TRBJ2-7,TRBV6-2/TRBV6-3,TGTGCCAGCACCTCAGGGGTTTCCTCCGAGCAGTACTTC,CASTSGVSSEQYF
-,-,TRBJ2-3,TRBV5-6,TGTGCCAGCAGCTTGGGCAAGACAGATACGCAGTATTTT,CASSLGKTDTQYF
-,TRBD2,TRBJ2-3,TRBV20-1,TGCAGTGCTAGAGGGACTTGGACTAGCGGGCGATACACAGATACGCAGTATTTT,CSARGTWTSGRYTDTQYF
many,-,TRBJ2-7,TRBV3-1,TGTGCCAGCAGCCAAGTAGGGGGCGAGCAGTACTTC,CASSQVGGEQYF
-,-,TRBJ2-5,TRBV7-2,TGTGCCAGCAGCTTTAGTAGTCAACTGGAGACCCAGTACTTC,CASSFSSQLETQYF
many,-,TRBJ2-3,TRBV4-2,TGCGCCAGCAGCCAAGATCTCGGGGCTAGCACAGATACGCAGTATTTT,CASSQDLGASTDTQYF
-,-,TRBJ2-3,TRBV7-8,TGTGCCAGCAGCTTAGTGGTCGAATCCACAGATACGCAGTATTTT,CASSLVVESTDTQYF
-,-,TRBJ2-7,TRBV7-9,TGTGCCAGCAGCTCCCAAGCCTCAACCTACGAGCAGTACTTC,CASSSQASTYEQYF
few,-,TRBJ2-1,TRBV29-1,TGCAGCGTTGAAGATCGACTAATTAATGAGCAGTTCTTC,CSVEDRLINEQFF
few,-,TRBJ2-1,TRBV5-1,TGCGCCAGCACGCTCCGCGGCGGGGTGATAGACAATGAGCAGTTCTTC,CASTLRGGVIDNEQFF
-,TRBD2,TRBJ2-7,TRBV20-1,TGCAGTGCTCGACCTCCGGGGGGTTCCTACGAGCAGTACTTC,CSARPPGGSYEQYF
once,-,TRBJ1-2,TRBV16,TGTGCCAGCAGCCAATCTGGGACGGACATCTATGGCTACACCTTC,CASSQSGTDIYGYTF
-,TRBD1,TRBJ2-7,TRBV27,TGTGCCAGCGGGCCTGGGACAGGGAAACGGTACGAGCAGTACTTC,CASGPGTGKRYEQYF
few,-,TRBJ2-5,TRBV3-1,TGTGCCAGCAGGTGGGGAGAGACCCAGTACTTC,CASRWGETQYF
few,-,TRBJ2-3,TRBV12-3/TRBV12-4,TGTGCCAGCAGTTTGGGGCGGGGAGCAGATACGCAGTATTTT,CASSLGRGADTQYF
-,-,TRBJ2-1,TRBV7-2,TGTGCCAGCAGCTTAAGGCGGTCGGGATACAATGAGCAGTTCTTC,CASSLRRSGYNEQFF
-,TRBD1,TRBJ2-7,TRBV4-1,TGCGCCAGCAGCCAAGAGGGGACAGGGCACTACGAGCAGTACTTC,CASSQEGTGHYEQYF
-,-,TRBJ2-5,TRBV7-2,TGTGCCAGCAGCTCCAACTACGGAGAGACCCAGTACTTC,CASSSNYGETQYF
-,TRBD2,TRBJ2-4,TRBV7-6,TGTGCCAGCAGCTTAACTAGCGGGGGCTTCAAAGACATTCAGTACTTC,CASSLTSGGFKDIQYF
few,TRBD2,TRBJ2-7,TRBV4-2,TGTGCCAGCAGCCAAGGACTAGCGGACGAGCAGTACTTC,CASSQGLADEQYF
-,-,TRBJ1-2,TRBV20-1,TGCAGTGCTAGAGAGGCAGTAGGGGGGCGTCAAGATGGCTACACCTTC,CSAREAVGGRQDGYTF
-,TRBD1,TRBJ1-1,TRBV12-3/TRBV12-4,TGTGCCAGCAGTCCTCGCCGGACAGGGGTGACTGAAGCTTTCTTT,CASSPRRTGVTEAFF
-,-,TRBJ1-6,TRBV20-1,TGCAGTGCTAGAGAAGACTGGTTGTGGGCACCCCTCCACTTT,CSAREDWLWAPLHF
-,TRBD1,TRBJ2-3,TRBV18,TGTGCCAGCTACTCGACAGGGGGCTGGACAGATACGCAGTATTTT,CASYSTGGWTDTQYF
-,TRBD2,TRBJ2-4,TRBV11-2,TGTGCCAGCAGCCGGGGACTAGAGGAGCAGTACTTC,CASSRGLEEQYF
-,-,TRBJ2-3,TRBV28,TGTGCCAGCAGTCCTTCCGGGACCGCAGCCTATACGCAGTATTTT,CASSPSGTAAYTQYF
once,-,TRBJ1-2,TRBV29-1,TGCAGCGCCCGGCCGCTGGATTCCTATGGCTACACCTTC,CSARPLDSYGYTF
-,TRBD1,TRBJ2-7,TRBV4-1,TGCGCCAGCAGCCAACCGGGACAGGGTATGTACGAGCAGTACTTC,CASSQPGQGMYEQYF
few,-,TRBJ2-7,TRBV12-3/TRBV12-4,TGTGCCAGCAACTCCGACGGACCCCCCTACGAGCAGTACTTC,CASNSDGPPYEQYF
few,-,TRBJ2-3,TRBV28,TGTGCCAGCAGCCCCCCAGGGGCGCGGGCAGATACGCAGTATTTT,CASSPPGARADTQYF
-,TRBD2,TRBJ2-3,TRBV4-2,TGTGCCAGCAGCCAAACGCCGGGACTAGCAATTAGCACAGATACGCAGTATTTT,CASSQTPGLAISTDTQYF
-,TRBD1,TRBJ2-3,TRBV10-3,TGTGCCATCAGTAGTGGGACAGGGGACGATACGCAGTATTTT,CAISSGTGDDTQYF
-,-,TRBJ2-3,TRBV10-2,TGCGCCAGCAGAAGGATCGAAGGGGGGGTTCTTAGCACAGATACGCAGTATTTT,CASRRIEGGVLSTDTQYF
-,-,TRBJ2-1,TRBV4-3,TGCGCCAGCAGCGAAGGGTCCTTAAATTCAGGGGAGCAGTTCTTC,CASSEGSLNSGEQFF
-,TRBD2,TRBJ2-1,TRBV20-1,TGCAGTGCGGAGGGAGTGAGCGGGGCGAATAGAGAGACCCAGTTCTTC,CSAEGVSGANRETQFF
-,-,TRBJ2-7,TRBV7-2,TGTGCCAGCAGCTTTGGGCTAGGCAAATACGAGCAGTACTTC,CASSFGLGKYEQYF